A selection of T cell receptor beta chains follows, all from one sample in a study of T-cell memory formation after mild COVID-19. One entry per CDR3 protein results from TCRdb running MiXCR on the 5' RACE reads. This table has 350,000 to 500,000 distinct CDR3 sequences, more than 20% appearing once. Sample: PBMCs or a T cell subset sorted from them (not recorded which). The receptors were gathered from an adult woman who had mild COVID-19 (a few samples of this study predate the infection). Cell type and time point are not known. The CDR3 runs from the conserved cysteine through the conserved F or W.

j_call | v_call | cdr3_aa
TRBJ2-5 | TRBV4-2 | CASSQESSGLAAQGTQYF
TRBJ1-1 | TRBV20-1 | CSAPEEVILAEAFF
TRBJ1-1 | TRBV13 | CASSRYQGAEAFF
TRBJ1-1 | TRBV7-8 | CASSLVAGRNTEAFF
TRBJ2-3 | TRBV10-3 | CAISERREGPAADTQYF
TRBJ1-2 | TRBV6-6 | CASSPRQGNGYTF
TRBJ2-7 | TRBV7-9 | CASRAPGLAEYEQYF
TRBJ2-7 | TRBV29-1 | CSVEGPRSYEQYF
TRBJ2-5 | TRBV7-2 | CASSLEVRARETQYF
TRBJ2-7 | TRBV13 | CASSSPRTSAYEQYF
TRBJ2-3 | TRBV29-1 | CSASPDPSGIFTDTQYF
TRBJ2-1 | TRBV24-1 | CATSQGGRVSEQFF
TRBJ2-1 | TRBV4-2 | CASSQGDSFNEQFF
TRBJ1-2 | TRBV7-8 | CASSSDRGAGGYTF
TRBJ1-6 | TRBV12-3/TRBV12-4 | CASSSRTGGSPLHF
TRBJ2-1 | TRBV12-3/TRBV12-4 | CASTPGPSYNEQFF
TRBJ2-1 | TRBV2 | CASSEALAGTGNEQFF
TRBJ2-1 | TRBV6-6 | CASTPGGNYYNEQFF
TRBJ2-7 | TRBV7-2 | CASSPRVAGEQYF
TRBJ2-3 | TRBV6-1 | CASSERGTSGVGGTQYF
TRBJ1-2 | TRBV29-1 | CSAGWGEIIWDF
TRBJ1-4 | TRBV7-2 | CASSLVQATNEKLFF
TRBJ1-2 | TRBV29-1 | CSVESGQEITNYGYTF
TRBJ2-2 | TRBV2 | CASTGGAGELFF
TRBJ1-3 | TRBV6-5 | CASSSGTMGNTIYF
TRBJ1-2 | TRBV2 | CASSVRREATGGYTF
TRBJ2-3 | TRBV20-1 | CSAGGGSSTDTQYF
TRBJ1-6 | TRBV30 | CAWNPTDSPLHF
TRBJ2-7 | TRBV20-1 | CSARDRTTTYGGPKQYF
TRBJ2-5 | TRBV7-9 | CASSLALGVETQYF
TRBJ1-2 | TRBV27 | CASSFGGTRGYTF
TRBJ2-7 | TRBV20-1 | CSARGAGSSYEQYF
TRBJ2-1 | TRBV20-1 | CSARGLAEQFF
TRBJ1-5 | TRBV2 | CASSWGGSGNQPQHF
TRBJ2-7 | TRBV29-1 | CSVEGGERTGNYEQYF
TRBJ2-7 | TRBV10-3 | CAISTGSPDEQYF
TRBJ2-7 | TRBV7-2 | CASSTRGAGQGSYEQYF
TRBJ2-5 | TRBV10-3 | CAISGGQDQETQYF
TRBJ2-3 | TRBV2 | CASRLNGGTNPTDTQYF
TRBJ1-2 | TRBV18 | CASSPPPAGTYGYTF
TRBJ1-1 | TRBV20-1 | CSARSQGAGPFF
TRBJ1-3 | TRBV5-1 | CASSPSGISGGTLYF
TRBJ2-1 | TRBV19 | CASSIAGTGRNEQFF
TRBJ2-5 | TRBV6-1 | CASSVASGGAGHQETQYF
TRBJ2-7 | TRBV7-9 | CASSLGWGREQYF
TRBJ2-1 | TRBV29-1 | CSVLGEDYNEQFF
TRBJ1-6 | TRBV29-1 | CSVEDLGDPLYNSPLHF
TRBJ1-4 | TRBV6-5 | CASSWSDSALGEKLFF
TRBJ2-3 | TRBV15 | CATSSPRTSVTDTQYF
TRBJ2-7 | TRBV12-3/TRBV12-4 | CASTPQGRPREQYF
TRBJ2-2 | TRBV2 | CASRRGQGAEELFF
TRBJ1-5 | TRBV4-1 | CASSQEGRGGGQPQHF
TRBJ1-1 | TRBV20-1 | CSARSFRQGKNTEAFF
TRBJ2-5 | TRBV2 | CASKFRAASGVQETQYF
TRBJ2-7 | TRBV20-1 | CSAEKGPSSYEQYF
TRBJ1-5 | TRBV9 | CASSVDGSGQPQHF
TRBJ2-5 | TRBV29-1 | CSVEVTGRETQYF
TRBJ2-7 | TRBV7-9 | CASSYPGLTYEQYF
TRBJ2-1 | TRBV11-2 | CASSRLASGVNEQFF
TRBJ2-7 | TRBV25-1 | CASSRPDGGGVYEQYF